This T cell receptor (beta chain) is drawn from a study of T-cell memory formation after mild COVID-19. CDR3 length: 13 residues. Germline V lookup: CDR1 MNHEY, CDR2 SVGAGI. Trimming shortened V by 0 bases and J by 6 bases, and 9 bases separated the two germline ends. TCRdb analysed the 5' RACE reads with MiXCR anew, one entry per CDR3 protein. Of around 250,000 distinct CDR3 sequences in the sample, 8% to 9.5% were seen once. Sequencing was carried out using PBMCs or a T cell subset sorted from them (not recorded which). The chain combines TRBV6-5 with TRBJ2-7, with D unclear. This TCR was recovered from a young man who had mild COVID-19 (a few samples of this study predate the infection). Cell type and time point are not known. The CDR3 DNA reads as TGTGCCAGCAGTTACTCGAATAGCCCCGAGCAGTACTTC. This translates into CASSYSNSPEQYF.